The 24 T cell receptor beta chains below come from one sample, sequenced in a study of blood T cells in healthy people across ages. A sample-barcoded 5' primer and a J-beta primer mix were used in a second PCR of roughly 6 to 11 cycles. TCRdb re-called the 5' RACE reads through MiXCR, storing one row per CDR3 protein. The table has roughly 680,000 distinct CDR3 sequences, more than 45% seen once. Sequencing was performed on blood. These receptors all stem from an elderly woman in good health.

This clonotype was seen only a few times. This may be a read error: a much more frequent sequence differs by one nucleotide. The chain combines TRBV11-1 with TRBJ2-1; D uncertain. The J call may be wrong; the DNA end is better matched by TRBJ2-7. Looked up from germline, CDR1 is SGHAT and CDR2 is FQDESV (reference sequence). CDR3 length equals 13 residues. CDR3 nucleotide sequence: TGTGCCAGCAGCTCGAGCTCCTACAATGAGCAGTACTTC. This translates into CASSSSSYNEQYF.

The V call is TRBV20-1, the J call TRBJ1-2; D possibly corresponds to TRBD1 (5 bases). The CDR3 is 13 amino acids. Germline loops: CDR1 DFQATT, CDR2 SNEGSKA (reference sequence). The V end was cut by 5 bases, the J end by 7 bases, with 17 bases between. In DNA form, the CDR3 reads TGCAGTGCTCACACCCCGGGGGGAAGTGGCTACACCTTC. Its protein is CSAHTPGGSGYTF.

The sample holds a few counts of this clonotype. This chain joins TRBV10-3 and TRBJ1-2, with 10 bases aligning to TRBD1. Germline V lookup: CDR1 ENHRY, CDR2 SYGVKD. V trimming: 9 bases; J trimming: 7 bases; junction bases outside the gene matches: 11. The CDR3 has 14 residues. The CDR3 region is CAIQPGTGVCGYTF. The CDR3 bases are TGTGCCATTCAGCCCGGGACAGGGGTTTGTGGCTACACCTTC.

This clonotype was recorded many times. The chain combines TRBV12-3 or TRBV12-4 with TRBJ2-1, with D unclear. The germline V and J ends were trimmed by 7 bases and 2 bases, with 15 bases remaining between them. The CDR3 runs 15 residues. CDR3: CASTTRGIAYNEQFF. The DNA for the CDR3 is TGTGCCAGCACCACTCGTGGGATCGCCTACAATGAGCAGTTCTTC.

The V gene is TRBV6-6, the J gene TRBJ2-3; D possibly corresponds to TRBD2 (6 bases). Trimming shortened V by 5 bases and J by 4 bases, and 16 bases separated the two germline ends. The length of the CDR3 is 15 residues. Germline V lookup: CDR1 MNHNY, CDR2 SVGAGI (reference sequence). The CDR3 loop is CASSLAYRFADTQYF. DNA for the CDR3: TGTGCCAGCAGTCTAGCGTACCGTTTCGCAGATACGCAGTATTTT.

In this sample, this clonotype turned up many times. This chain uses TRBV7-3 with TRBJ2-1; 8 bases line up with TRBD2. This CDR3 spans 15 amino acids. Germline V lookup: CDR1 SGHTA, CDR2 FQGTGA. V dropped 2 bases and J dropped 7; count of bases not matched to a gene: 7. The CDR3, as DNA: TGTGCCAGCAGCTTATCGGGGGGGGTTGGGAATGAGCAGTTCTTC. Protein: CASSLSGGVGNEQFF.

Only a few counts were recorded for this clonotype. A read error may explain this, as a much larger clone is one base away. The chain uses TRBV7-9 and TRBJ2-5; no clear D. The V and J ends lost 5 bases and 2 bases respectively, with 12 bases between them. CDR3 size: 14 residues. The germline V gene has CDR1 SEHNR and CDR2 FQNEAQ (reference sequence). The CDR3: CASSARDWQETQYF. The CDR3 region has the DNA TGTGCCAGCAGCGCGAGAGACTGGCAAGAGACCCAGTACTTC.

The genes are TRBV10-2 and TRBJ2-4; D possibly corresponds to TRBD2 (5 bases). The J call may be in error: the DNA end matches TRBJ2-7 better. Germline V gene sequence: CDR1 WSHSY, CDR2 SAAADI. The CDR3 runs to 16 residues. The CDR3 DNA reads TGCGCCAGCAGTGAGTCGAGCGGCAGTTCGCTTCCCGAGCAGTACTTC. Its translation is CASSESSGSSLPEQYF.

This clonotype was counted only a few times. Given a much more abundant clone one base away, this may be a read error. The chain joins TRBV10-3 to TRBJ2-1; 7 bases map to TRBD1. CDR3 size: 13 residues. Looked up from germline, CDR1 is ENHRY and CDR2 is SYGVKD. V shed 10 bases and J 8 bases; nucleotides not matched to a gene: 11. The CDR3 nucleotides are TGTGCCAGCAGACAGGGTTCTGGGCATGAGCAGTTCTTC. Translated: CASRQGSGHEQFF.

This clonotype has a handful of counts. The V gene is TRBV29-1, the J gene TRBJ1-2, with D possibly TRBD1 on 6 matching bases. Trimming pared 1 base from V and 6 bases from J, leaving 12 bases between. The CDR3 sequence is 13 residues long. Germline V lookup: CDR1 SQVTM, CDR2 ANQGSEA. The CDR3 sequence: CSVEGTVFDGYTF. The DNA for the CDR3 is TGCAGCGTTGAAGGGACAGTCTTTGATGGCTACACCTTC.

V gene TRBV2 combines with J gene TRBJ2-3; TRBD2 aligns across 10 bases. J lost 6 bases, V lost 4 bases, and 4 bases had no gene match. The germline V gene encodes CDR1 SNHLY and CDR2 FYNNEI. CDR3 length: 14 amino acids. The DNA for the CDR3 is TGTGCCAGCAGTGTACGAGCGGGGGGGGATACGCAGTATTTT. Translated, it gives CASSVRAGGDTQYF.

This chain uses TRBV20-1 with TRBJ2-5, with 9 bases aligning to TRBD2. With V trimmed by 2 bases and J by 11 bases, 15 bases remained unmatched. Germline CDR1 and CDR2: DFQATT and SNEGSKA (reference sequence). CDR3 length: 15 residues. The CDR3 region is CSARHTSGQGNEQYF. CDR3 nucleotides: TGCAGTGCTAGACATACTAGCGGGCAGGGCAATGAGCAGTACTTC.

This chain uses TRBV6-5 with TRBJ2-5; tentatively, D is TRBD2 (6 bases). The J call is in doubt because the DNA end fits TRBJ2-7 better. The CDR3 contains 14 residues. Germline loops: CDR1 MNHEY, CDR2 SVGAGI. As DNA, the CDR3 is TGTGCCAGCAGTGGGGCGGGGACGTTGAACGAGCAGTACTTC. It specifies CASSGAGTLNEQYF.

This chain connects TRBV10-3 to TRBJ2-7, with D unresolved. The V end was cut by 0 bases, the J end by 5 bases, with 11 bases between. Germline lookup yields CDR1 ENHRY and CDR2 SYGVKD. The CDR3 length is 14 residues. CDR3 residues: CAISESMSGNEQYF. In nucleotides, the CDR3 is TGTGCCATCAGTGAGTCGATGTCTGGCAACGAGCAGTACTTC.

The sample holds many counts of this clonotype. The chain uses TRBV3-1 and TRBJ2-5; D may be TRBD2 (5 bases). In germline, CDR1 is LGHDT, CDR2 YNNKEL (reference sequence). The V and J ends lost 1 base and 4 bases respectively, with 16 bases between them. The CDR3 sequence is 16 residues long. The CDR3 coding sequence is TGTGCCAGCAGCCAAGGGGGAGCAAGTACTTCAGAGACCCAGTACTTC. The encoded protein is CASSQGGASTSETQYF.

In this sample, this clonotype turned up a few times. This chain joins TRBV7-2 and TRBJ2-2; 7 nucleotides align to TRBD2. V lost 3 bases, J lost 6 bases, and 1 base stayed unmatched. The CDR3 extends over 13 amino acids. CDR1 is SGHTA, CDR2 FQGNSA, per germline. CDR3 DNA sequence: TGTGCCAGCAGCTTGGGGGGGGCCGGGGAGCTGTTTTTT. It is translated as CASSLGGAGELFF.

The chain links TRBV7-2 to TRBJ2-5; a weak D match, TRBD1 (6 bases). Trimming shortened V by 5 bases and J by 5 bases, and 15 bases separated the two germline ends. The CDR3 runs to 14 residues. Germline CDR1 reads SGHTA; CDR2 reads FQGNSA. The CDR3 nucleotides read TGTGCCAGCAGCACAGGACAGCCTGGGGAGACCCAGTACTTC. Translation gives CASSTGQPGETQYF.

Of note for this clonotype: This may arise from a read error, as a much more abundant clone is one base away. The chain carries TRBV20-1 and TRBJ2-7; weak D call: TRBD1 (6 bases). CDR1 is DFQATT, CDR2 SNEGSKA, per germline (reference sequence). There are 11 residues in the CDR3. V was clipped by 6 bases and J by 4 bases, with 10 bases between them. The CDR3 protein is CSARQAYEQYF. CDR3 coding DNA: TGCAGTGCGAGACAGGCTTACGAGCAGTACTTC.

The V and J genes are TRBV6-1 and TRBJ2-7; D unresolved. This CDR3 is 14 amino acids long. The ends were cut back, 4 bases at V and 7 bases at J, with 17 bases in the middle. Germline values: CDR1 MNHNS, CDR2 SASEGT. CDR3 sequence (DNA): TGTGCCAGCAGTGGAAAAGGCGTCGGCAATGAGCAGTACTTC. Translation: CASSGKGVGNEQYF.

This clonotype was observed a handful of times. The gene calls are TRBV7-6 and TRBJ2-7, with TRBD1 as a possible D gene (5 bases). The germline V gene has CDR1 SGHVS and CDR2 FNYEAQ. V lost 2 bases and J lost 7, with 18 bases in between. This CDR3 is built from 15 residues. The CDR3 nucleotides are TGTGCCAGCAGCTTAAGGGGCTACCCTACTACGGAGCAGTACTTC. Its translation: CASSLRGYPTTEQYF.

This clonotype was counted once. An end of the junction differs from the germline gene, which may be a read error. The rearrangement joins TRBV9 to TRBJ1-1; weak D call: TRBD1 (5 bases). The CDR3 consists of 15 residues. Germline CDR1 SGDLS, CDR2 YYNGEE. CDR3: CASSVVGGVNPEAFF. For the CDR3, the DNA is TGTGCCAGCAGCGTAGTTGGGGGGGTGAACCCTGAAGCTTTCTTT.

The V gene is TRBV3-1, the J gene TRBJ2-5; D gene ambiguous. This CDR3 is 13 amino acids long. Germline CDR1 reads LGHDT; CDR2 reads YNNKEL (reference sequence). Between the trimmed V and J ends, which lost 1 base and 9 bases, there was a span of 12 bases. The CDR3 nucleotides read TGTGCCAGCAGCCAAGGAGGTTCTGGGGCCCAGTACTTC. This encodes CASSQGGSGAQYF.

Of note for this clonotype: This may be a read error: a much more frequent sequence differs by one nucleotide. The chain carries TRBV6-5 and TRBJ2-3; 8 nucleotides align to TRBD2. Germline V gene data show CDR1 as MNHEY and CDR2 as SVGAGI. Germline trimming cut 3 bases from V and 3 bases from J; bases unmatched to any gene: 2. CDR3 length: 14 amino acids. The CDR3 spells CASSYSGATDTQYF. CDR3 coding DNA: TGTGCCAGCAGTTATAGCGGGGCTACAGATACGCAGTATTTT.

The rearrangement joins TRBV4-3 to TRBJ2-3; TRBD2 might be the D (6 bases). Looked up from germline, CDR1 is LGHNA and CDR2 is YSLEER. V was shortened by 1 base and J by 2 bases, with 10 bases between the two germline ends. The CDR3 sequence is 15 residues long. The CDR3 sequence: CASSQGGGITDTQYF. The CDR3 DNA reads as TGCGCCAGCAGCCAAGGAGGCGGGATCACAGATACGCAGTATTTT.